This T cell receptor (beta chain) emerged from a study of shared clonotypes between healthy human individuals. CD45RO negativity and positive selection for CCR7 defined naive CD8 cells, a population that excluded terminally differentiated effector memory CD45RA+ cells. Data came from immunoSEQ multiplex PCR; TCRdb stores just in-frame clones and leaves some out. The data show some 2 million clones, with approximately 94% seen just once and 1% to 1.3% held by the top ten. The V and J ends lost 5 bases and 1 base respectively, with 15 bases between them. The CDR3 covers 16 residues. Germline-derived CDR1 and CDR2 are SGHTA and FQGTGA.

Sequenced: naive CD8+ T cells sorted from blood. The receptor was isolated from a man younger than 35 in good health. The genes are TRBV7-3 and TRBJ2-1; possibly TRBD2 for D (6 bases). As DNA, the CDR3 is TGTGCCAGCAGCCCGGGGCTAGCGCTATCCTACAATGAGCAGTTCTTC. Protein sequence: CASSPGLALSYNEQFF.